The clone carrying this TCR beta chain was seen a few times. Its antigen is unidentified. This entry is derived from a study of CD8+ T cells in alopecia areata. Study-level findings and limits: Normal skin contains resident alphabeta T cells, and these are also sequenced in scalp samples. Across lesional scalp, and particularly alopecia totalis/universalis, clonality surpassed that of normal scalp.

In each case, RNA was isolated and then reverse transcribed into cDNA as the sequencing template. Libraries were prepared by immunoSEQ multiplex PCR; TCRdb keeps only in-frame clonotypes and omits some of them. This table has about 100,000 clones, under 60% appearing once. The authors sorted CD4+ and CD8+ T cells from PBMCs. The ends were cut back, 0 bases at V and 7 bases at J, with 19 bases in the middle. The CDR3 is 16 residues long. Germline CDR1 reads SGHAT; CDR2 reads FQNNGV. This receptor was obtained from a human donor with alopecia areata. Sequenced material: NKG2D-low CD8+ T cells sorted from blood. The J gene is TRBJ2-7, the V gene TRBV11-2; D may be TRBD2 (6 bases). The CDR3 DNA follows: TGTGCCAGCAGCTTAGAGGGCACGGGAGCTTTGAAGGAGCAGTACTTC. It specifies CASSLEGTGALKEQYF.